The source of this T cell receptor beta chain is a study of blood T cell repertoires in COVID-19. The CDR3 spans 13 residues. Germline CDR1 is MNHEY and CDR2 is SMNVEV (reference sequence). V gave up 4 bases and J gave up 8 bases, with 14 bases separating them. The protocol was immunoSEQ multiplex PCR, while the TCRdb copy is restricted to in-frame clones and leaves out a portion. The table records 270,000 or so clones, around 90% of them present only once. Material: PBMCs or T cells enriched from blood (not recorded which). The sequence was obtained from a woman aged 40 to 55 with acute COVID-19. The rearrangement joins TRBV27 to TRBJ1-1; TRBD1 is a possible D gene (6 bases). In DNA form, the CDR3 reads TGTGCCAGCAGTTCGGAACAGGGTTTGGAAGCTTTCTTT. Protein product: CASSSEQGLEAFF.